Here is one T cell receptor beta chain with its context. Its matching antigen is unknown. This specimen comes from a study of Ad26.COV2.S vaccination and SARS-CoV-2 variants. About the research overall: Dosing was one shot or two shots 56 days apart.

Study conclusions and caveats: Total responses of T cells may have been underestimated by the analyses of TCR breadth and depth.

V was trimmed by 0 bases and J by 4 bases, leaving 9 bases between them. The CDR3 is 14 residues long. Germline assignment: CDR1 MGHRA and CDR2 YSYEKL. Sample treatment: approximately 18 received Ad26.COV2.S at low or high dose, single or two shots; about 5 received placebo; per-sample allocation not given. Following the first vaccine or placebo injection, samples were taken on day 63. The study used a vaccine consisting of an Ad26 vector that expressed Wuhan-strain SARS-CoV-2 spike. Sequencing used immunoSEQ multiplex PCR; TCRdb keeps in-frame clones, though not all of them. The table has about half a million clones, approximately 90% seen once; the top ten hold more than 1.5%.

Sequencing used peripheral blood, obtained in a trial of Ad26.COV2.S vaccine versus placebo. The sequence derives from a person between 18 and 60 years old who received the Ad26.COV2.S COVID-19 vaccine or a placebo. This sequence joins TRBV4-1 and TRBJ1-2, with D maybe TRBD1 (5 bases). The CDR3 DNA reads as TGCGCCAGCAGCCAAGATGCAGGGCCCTATGGCTACACCTTC. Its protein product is CASSQDAGPYGYTF.